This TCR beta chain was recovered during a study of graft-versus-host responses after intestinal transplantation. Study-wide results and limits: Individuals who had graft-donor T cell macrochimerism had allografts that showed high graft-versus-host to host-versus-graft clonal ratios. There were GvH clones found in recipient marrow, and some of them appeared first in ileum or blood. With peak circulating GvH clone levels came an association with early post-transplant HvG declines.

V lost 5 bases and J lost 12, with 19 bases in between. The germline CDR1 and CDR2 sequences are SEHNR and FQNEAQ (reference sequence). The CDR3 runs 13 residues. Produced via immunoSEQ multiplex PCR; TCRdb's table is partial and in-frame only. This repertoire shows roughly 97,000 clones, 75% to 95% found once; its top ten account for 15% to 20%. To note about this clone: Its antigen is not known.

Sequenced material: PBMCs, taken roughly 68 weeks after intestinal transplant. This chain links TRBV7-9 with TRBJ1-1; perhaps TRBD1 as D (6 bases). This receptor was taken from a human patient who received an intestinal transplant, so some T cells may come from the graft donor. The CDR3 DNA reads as TGTGCCAGCAGCCCCCAGGGGCCCGGAGAGTCTTTCTTT. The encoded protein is CASSPQGPGESFF. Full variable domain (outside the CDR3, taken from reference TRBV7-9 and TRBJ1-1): DTGVSQNPRHKITKRGQNVTFRCDPISEHNRLYWYRQTLGQGPEFLTYFQNEAQLEKSRLLSDRFSAERPKGSFSTLEIQRTEQGDSAMYLCASSPQGPGESFFGQGTRLTVV.